The 5 T cell receptor beta chains below were found in one sample sequenced in a study of cytomegalovirus exposure and HLA in healthy donors. PCR employed 60 Vbeta and 13 Jbeta primers. This table comes from immunoSEQ multiplex PCR, and its TCRdb copy is limited to in-frame clones, with some not included. The sample carries about 130,000 clones, approximately 80% recorded once. Sequencing input: PBMCs. The receptors stem from a woman aged 40 to 50 in good health and CMV-seropositive.

A few counts support this clone. J is TRBJ1-1 and V is TRBV15, with D possibly TRBD1 on 5 matching bases. This CDR3 is 14 amino acids long. The V gene's germline CDR1 is LNHNV and CDR2 YYDKDF (reference sequence). Between the trimmed V and J ends, which lost 0 bases and 4 bases, there was a span of 9 bases. For the CDR3, the DNA is TGTGCCACCAGCAGAGAATCCGGGGGCACTGAAGCTTTCTTT. Its protein is CATSRESGGTEAFF.

The V call is TRBV10-2, the J call TRBJ1-4; 9 bases agree with TRBD1. The CDR3 is made up of 15 amino acids. The J segment lost 6 bases and the V segment lost 2 bases, leaving 4 bases of the junction unmatched. The germline V gene encodes CDR1 WSHSY and CDR2 SAAADI. The CDR3 nucleotides read TGCGCCAGCAGTGAGGGAACAGGGGGCGATGAAAAACTGTTTTTT. As protein: CASSEGTGGDEKLFF.

The chain couples TRBV2 to TRBJ2-7, with TRBD2 identical over 9 bases. The CDR3 is made up of 16 amino acids. Germline values: CDR1 SNHLY, CDR2 FYNNEI. Trimming cost V 8 bases and J 6 bases; bases outside gene matches: 17. CDR3 sequence reads: CASGRGGAGGPSEQYF. For the CDR3, the DNA is TGTGCCAGCGGTCGAGGAGGCGCGGGAGGGCCTTCCGAGCAGTACTTC.

The rearrangement joins TRBV5-1 to TRBJ2-1, with D perhaps TRBD2 (5 bases). Trimming left V 4 bases short and J 7 bases short, with 21 bases between. This CDR3 comprises 16 residues. The germline CDR1 and CDR2 sequences are SGHRS and YFSETQ. The CDR3 is CASSPRTRAMGNEQFF. CDR3 coding DNA: TGCGCCAGCAGCCCACGGACGAGGGCGATGGGGAATGAGCAGTTCTTC.

V gene TRBV28 combines with J gene TRBJ2-2; 7 bases are shared with TRBD2. The CDR3 is 15 residues long. Germline V lookup: CDR1 MDHEN, CDR2 SYDVKM. V was clipped by 2 bases and J by 1 base; unmatched bases: 1. CDR3 in amino acids: CASSLGGGNTGELFF. The CDR3 coding sequence is TGTGCCAGCAGTTTAGGCGGGGGGAACACCGGGGAGCTGTTTTTT.